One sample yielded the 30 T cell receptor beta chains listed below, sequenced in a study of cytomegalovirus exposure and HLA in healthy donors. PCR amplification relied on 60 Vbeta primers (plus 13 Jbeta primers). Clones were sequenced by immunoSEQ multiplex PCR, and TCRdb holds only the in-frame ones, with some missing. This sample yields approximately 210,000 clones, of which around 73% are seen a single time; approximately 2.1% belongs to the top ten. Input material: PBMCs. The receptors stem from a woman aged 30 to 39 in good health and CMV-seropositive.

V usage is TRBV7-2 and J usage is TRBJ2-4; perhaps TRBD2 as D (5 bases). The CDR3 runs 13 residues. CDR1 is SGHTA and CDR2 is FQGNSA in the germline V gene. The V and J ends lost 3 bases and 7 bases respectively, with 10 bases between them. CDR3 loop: CASSFYGGNIQYF. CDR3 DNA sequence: TGTGCCAGCAGCTTCTACGGCGGGAACATTCAGTACTTC.

The CDR3 DNA sequence: TGCGCCGTCGGGTCCGATTCACCCCTCCACTTT. Protein: CAVGSDSPLHF. V usage is TRBV10-2 and J usage is TRBJ1-6; D is ambiguous. The CDR3 is made up of 11 amino acids. Germline V CDR1 and CDR2: WSHSY, SAAADI. V was cut by 11 bases and J by 8 bases, with 10 bases left in between.

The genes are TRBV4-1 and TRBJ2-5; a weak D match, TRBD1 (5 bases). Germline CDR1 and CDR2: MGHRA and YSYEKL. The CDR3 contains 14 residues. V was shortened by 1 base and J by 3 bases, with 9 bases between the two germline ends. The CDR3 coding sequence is TGCGCCAGCAGCCAAGTGGCAGGGAAAGAGACCCAGTACTTC. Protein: CASSQVAGKETQYF.

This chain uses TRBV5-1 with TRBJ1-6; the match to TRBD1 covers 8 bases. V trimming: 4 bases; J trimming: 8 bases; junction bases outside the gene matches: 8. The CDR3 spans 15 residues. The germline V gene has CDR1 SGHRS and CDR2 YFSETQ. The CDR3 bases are TGCGCCAGCAGCACCGGACAGGGAGGCGATTCACCCCTCCACTTT. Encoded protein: CASSTGQGGDSPLHF.

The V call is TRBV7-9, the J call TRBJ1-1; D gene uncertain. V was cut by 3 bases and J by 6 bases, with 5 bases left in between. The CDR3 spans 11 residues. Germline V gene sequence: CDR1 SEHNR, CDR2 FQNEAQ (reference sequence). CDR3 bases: TGTGCCAGCAGCTTCTACGCTGAAGCTTTCTTT. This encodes CASSFYAEAFF.

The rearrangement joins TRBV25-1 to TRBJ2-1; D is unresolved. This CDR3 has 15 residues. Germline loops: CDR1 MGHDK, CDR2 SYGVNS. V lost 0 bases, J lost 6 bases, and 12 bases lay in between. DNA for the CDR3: TGTGCCAGCAGTGAATATGGCACACCAGGCAATGAGCAGTTCTTC. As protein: CASSEYGTPGNEQFF.

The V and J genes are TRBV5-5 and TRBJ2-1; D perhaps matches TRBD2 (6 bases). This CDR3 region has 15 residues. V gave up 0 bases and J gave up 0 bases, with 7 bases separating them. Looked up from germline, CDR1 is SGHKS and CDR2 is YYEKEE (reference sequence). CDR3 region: CASSLGGLSYNEQFF. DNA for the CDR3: TGTGCCAGCAGCTTGGGGGGACTCTCCTACAATGAGCAGTTCTTC.

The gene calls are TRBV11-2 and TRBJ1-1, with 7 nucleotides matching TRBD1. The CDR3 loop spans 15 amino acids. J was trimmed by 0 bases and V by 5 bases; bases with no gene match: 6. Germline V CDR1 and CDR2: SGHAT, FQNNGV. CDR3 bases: TGTGCCAGCAGCCCAAGACAGGGACTGAACACTGAAGCTTTCTTT. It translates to CASSPRQGLNTEAFF.

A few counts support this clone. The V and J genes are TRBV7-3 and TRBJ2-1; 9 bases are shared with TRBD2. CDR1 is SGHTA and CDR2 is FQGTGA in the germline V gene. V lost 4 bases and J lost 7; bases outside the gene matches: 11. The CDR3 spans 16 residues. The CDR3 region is CASSSPLGGGGNEQFF. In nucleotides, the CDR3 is TGTGCCAGCAGCTCCCCGTTAGGCGGGGGGGGAAATGAGCAGTTCTTC.

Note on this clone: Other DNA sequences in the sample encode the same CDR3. CDR3 residues: CASSEQGTNYGYTF. CDR3 in DNA: TGTGCCAGCAGTGAGCAGGGGACTAACTATGGCTACACCTTC. The chain carries TRBV2 and TRBJ1-2; possible D gene TRBD1, 6 bases. Trimming stripped 3 bases from V and 0 bases from J, with 8 bases between. The CDR3 runs to 14 residues. CDR1 is SNHLY, CDR2 FYNNEI, per germline. Variable domain in full (rest from reference TRBV2 and TRBJ1-2): EPEVTQTPSHQVTQMGQEVILRCVPISNHLYFYWYRQILGQKVEFLVSFYNNEISEKSEIFDDQFSVERPDGSNFTLKIRSTKLEDSAMYFCASSEQGTNYGYTFGSGTRLTVV.

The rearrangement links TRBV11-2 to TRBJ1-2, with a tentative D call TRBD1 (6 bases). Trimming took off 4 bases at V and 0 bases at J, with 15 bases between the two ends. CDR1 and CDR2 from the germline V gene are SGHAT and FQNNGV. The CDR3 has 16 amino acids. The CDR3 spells CASSSPPGHTNYGYTF. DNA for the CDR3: TGTGCCAGCAGCTCACCCCCGGGACACACTAACTATGGCTACACCTTC.

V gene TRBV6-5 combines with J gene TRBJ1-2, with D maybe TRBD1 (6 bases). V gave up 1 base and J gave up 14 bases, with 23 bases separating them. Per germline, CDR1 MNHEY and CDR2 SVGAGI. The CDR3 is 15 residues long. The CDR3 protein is CASSYYRTADVGATF. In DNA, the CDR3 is TGTGCCAGCAGTTACTACAGGACAGCCGATGTAGGAGCAACCTTC.

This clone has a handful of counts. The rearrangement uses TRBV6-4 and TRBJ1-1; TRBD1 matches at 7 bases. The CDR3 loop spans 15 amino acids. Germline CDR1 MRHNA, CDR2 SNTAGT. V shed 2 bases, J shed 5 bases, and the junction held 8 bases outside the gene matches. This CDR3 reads CASSDRRGLGTEAFF. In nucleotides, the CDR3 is TGTGCCAGCAGTGACCGGAGGGGGCTGGGGACTGAAGCTTTCTTT.

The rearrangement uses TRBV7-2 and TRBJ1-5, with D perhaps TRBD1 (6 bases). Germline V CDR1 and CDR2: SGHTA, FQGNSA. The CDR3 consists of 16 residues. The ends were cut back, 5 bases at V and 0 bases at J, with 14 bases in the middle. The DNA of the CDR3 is TGTGCCAGCAGCCCGGCCGGGACACATAGCAATCAGCCCCAGCATTTT. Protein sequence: CASSPAGTHSNQPQHF. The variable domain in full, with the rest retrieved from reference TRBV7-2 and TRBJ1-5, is GAGVSQSPSNKVTEKGKDVELRCDPISGHTALYWYRQSLGQGLEFLIYFQGNSAPDKSGLPSDRFSAERTGGSVSTLTIQRTQQEDSAVYLCASSPAGTHSNQPQHFGDGTRLSIL.

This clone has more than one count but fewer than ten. CDR3 loop: CASSLDRVNEKLFF. The CDR3 DNA reads as TGTGCCAGCAGCTTGGACAGGGTTAATGAAAAACTGTTTTTT. The chain uses TRBV5-6 and TRBJ1-4; a weak D match, TRBD1 (6 bases). Trimming removed 0 bases at V and 4 bases at J, with 7 bases between. Looked up from germline, CDR1 is SGHDT and CDR2 is YYEEEE. This CDR3 contains 14 residues.

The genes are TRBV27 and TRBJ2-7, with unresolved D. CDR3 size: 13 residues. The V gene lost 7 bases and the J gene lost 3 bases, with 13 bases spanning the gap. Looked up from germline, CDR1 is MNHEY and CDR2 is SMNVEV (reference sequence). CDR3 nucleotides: TGTGCCAGCATGGTGACATTAGGCTACGAGCAGTACTTC. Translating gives CASMVTLGYEQYF.

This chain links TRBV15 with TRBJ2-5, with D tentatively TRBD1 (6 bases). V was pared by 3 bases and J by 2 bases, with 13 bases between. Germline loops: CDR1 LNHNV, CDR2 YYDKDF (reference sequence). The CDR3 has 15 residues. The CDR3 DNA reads TGTGCCACCAGCAGCGGCGGACAGAAGCAAGAGACCCAGTACTTC. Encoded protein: CATSSGGQKQETQYF.

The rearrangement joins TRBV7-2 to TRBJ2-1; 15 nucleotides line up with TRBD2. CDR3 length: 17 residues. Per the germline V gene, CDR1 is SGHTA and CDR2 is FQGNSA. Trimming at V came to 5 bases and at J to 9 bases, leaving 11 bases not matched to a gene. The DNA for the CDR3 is TGTGCCAGCAGCCCGAAGGGACTAGCGGGAGGCTTAGGTGAGCAGTTCTTC. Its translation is CASSPKGLAGGLGEQFF.

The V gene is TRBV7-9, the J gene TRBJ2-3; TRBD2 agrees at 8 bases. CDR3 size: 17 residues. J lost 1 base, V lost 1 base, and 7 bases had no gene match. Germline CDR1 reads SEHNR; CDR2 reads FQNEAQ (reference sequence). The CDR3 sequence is CASSLGRLAGGTDTQYF. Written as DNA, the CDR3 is TGTGCCAGCAGCTTAGGTAGGCTAGCGGGCGGCACAGATACGCAGTATTTT.

The DNA of the CDR3 is TGTGCCATCAGTGTAGGAGGAGTATACAATGAGCAGTTCTTC. Its protein product is CAISVGGVYNEQFF. V usage is TRBV10-3 and J usage is TRBJ2-1, with D possibly matching TRBD2 (5 bases). This CDR3 is 14 amino acids long. V gave up 4 bases and J gave up 4 bases, with 11 bases separating them. Germline CDR1 and CDR2: ENHRY and SYGVKD.

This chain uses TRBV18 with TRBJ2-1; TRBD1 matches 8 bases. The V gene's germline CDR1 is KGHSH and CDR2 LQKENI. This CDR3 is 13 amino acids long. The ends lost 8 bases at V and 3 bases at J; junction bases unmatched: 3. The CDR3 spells CASLDRVYNEQFF. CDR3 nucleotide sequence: TGTGCCAGCCTGGACAGGGTCTACAATGAGCAGTTCTTC.

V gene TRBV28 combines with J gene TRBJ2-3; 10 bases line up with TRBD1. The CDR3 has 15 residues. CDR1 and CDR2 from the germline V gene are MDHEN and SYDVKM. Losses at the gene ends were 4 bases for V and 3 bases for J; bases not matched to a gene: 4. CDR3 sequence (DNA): TGTGCCAGCAGTTACCGGGACAGGGGAACAGATACGCAGTATTTT. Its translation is CASSYRDRGTDTQYF. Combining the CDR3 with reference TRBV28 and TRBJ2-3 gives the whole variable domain DVKVTQSSRYLVKRTGEKVFLECVQDMDHENMFWYRQDPGLGLRLIYFSYDVKMKEKGDIPEGYSVSREKKERFSLILESASTNQTSMYLCASSYRDRGTDTQYFGPGTRLTVL.

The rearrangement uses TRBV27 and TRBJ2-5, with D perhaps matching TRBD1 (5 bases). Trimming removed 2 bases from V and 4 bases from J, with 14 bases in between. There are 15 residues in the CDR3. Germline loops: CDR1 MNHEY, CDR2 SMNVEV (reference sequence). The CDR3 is CASSLRQGRGETQYF. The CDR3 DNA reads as TGTGCCAGCAGTTTACGGCAGGGAAGGGGAGAGACCCAGTACTTC.

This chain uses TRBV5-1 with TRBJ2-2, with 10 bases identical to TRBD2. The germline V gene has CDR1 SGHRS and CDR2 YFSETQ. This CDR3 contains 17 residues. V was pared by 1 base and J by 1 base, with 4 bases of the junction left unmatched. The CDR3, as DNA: TGCGCCAGCAGCTTGTATGCTAGCGGGAGGAACACCGGGGAGCTGTTTTTT. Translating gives CASSLYASGRNTGELFF.

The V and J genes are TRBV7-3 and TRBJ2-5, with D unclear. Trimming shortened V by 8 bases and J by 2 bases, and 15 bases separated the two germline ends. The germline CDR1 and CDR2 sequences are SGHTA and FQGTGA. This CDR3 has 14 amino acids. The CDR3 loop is CASSLLPSQETQYF. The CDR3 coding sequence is TGTGCCAGCTCCTTGTTGCCTAGTCAAGAGACCCAGTACTTC.

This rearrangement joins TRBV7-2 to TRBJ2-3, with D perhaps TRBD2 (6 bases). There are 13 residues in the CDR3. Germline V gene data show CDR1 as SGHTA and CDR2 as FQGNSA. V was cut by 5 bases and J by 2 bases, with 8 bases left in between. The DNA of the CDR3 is TGTGCCAGCAGCGGAGGGAACACAGATACGCAGTATTTT. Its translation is CASSGGNTDTQYF. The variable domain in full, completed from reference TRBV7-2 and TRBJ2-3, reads GAGVSQSPSNKVTEKGKDVELRCDPISGHTALYWYRQSLGQGLEFLIYFQGNSAPDKSGLPSDRFSAERTGGSVSTLTIQRTQQEDSAVYLCASSGGNTDTQYFGPGTRLTVL.

CDR3 residues: CASSLGRPGEKLFF. The CDR3 DNA sequence: TGCGCCAGCAGCTTGGGTCGCCCGGGGGAAAAACTGTTTTTT. V gene TRBV5-1 combines with J gene TRBJ1-4; D unresolved. V gave up 0 bases and J gave up 8 bases, with 11 bases separating them. The CDR3 runs to 14 residues. Per the germline V gene, CDR1 is SGHRS and CDR2 is YFSETQ.

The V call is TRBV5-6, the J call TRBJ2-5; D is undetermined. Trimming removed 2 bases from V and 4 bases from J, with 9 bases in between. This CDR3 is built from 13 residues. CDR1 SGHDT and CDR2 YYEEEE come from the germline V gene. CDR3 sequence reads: CASSFGYGETQYF. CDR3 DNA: TGTGCCAGCAGCTTCGGGTATGGAGAGACCCAGTACTTC. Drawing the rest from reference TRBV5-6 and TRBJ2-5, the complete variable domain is DAGVTQSPTHLIKTRGQQVTLRCSPKSGHDTVSWYQQALGQGPQFIFQYYEEEERQRGNFPDRFSGHQFPNYSSELNVNALLLGDSALYLCASSFGYGETQYFGPGTRLLVL.

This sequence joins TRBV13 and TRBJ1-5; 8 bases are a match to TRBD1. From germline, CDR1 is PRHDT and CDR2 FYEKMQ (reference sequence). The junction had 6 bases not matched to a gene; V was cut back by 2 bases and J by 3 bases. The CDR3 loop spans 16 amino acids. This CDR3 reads CASSLRQGSNNQPQHF. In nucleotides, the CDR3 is TGTGCCAGCAGCTTACGACAGGGGAGTAACAATCAGCCCCAGCATTTT.

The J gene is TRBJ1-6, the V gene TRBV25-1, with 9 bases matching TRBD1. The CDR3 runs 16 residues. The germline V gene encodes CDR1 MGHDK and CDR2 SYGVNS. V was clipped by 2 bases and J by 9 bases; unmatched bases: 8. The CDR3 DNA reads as TGTGCCAGCAGTGAAGGACAGGGGATGAGAGCTTCACCCCTCCACTTT. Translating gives CASSEGQGMRASPLHF.